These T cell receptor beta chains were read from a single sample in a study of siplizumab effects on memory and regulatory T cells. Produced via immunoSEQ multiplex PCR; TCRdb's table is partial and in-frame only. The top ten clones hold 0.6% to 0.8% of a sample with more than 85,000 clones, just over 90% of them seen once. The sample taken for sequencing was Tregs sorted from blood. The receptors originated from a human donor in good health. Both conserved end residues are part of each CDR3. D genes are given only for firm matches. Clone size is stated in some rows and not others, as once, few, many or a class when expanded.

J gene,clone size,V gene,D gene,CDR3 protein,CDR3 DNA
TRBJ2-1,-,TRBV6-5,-,CASSYSQGRNEQFF,TGTGCCAGCAGTTACTCGCAAGGGAGGAATGAGCAGTTCTTC
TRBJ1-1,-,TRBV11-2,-,CASSPHQAKGTEAFF,TGTGCCAGCAGCCCCCACCAGGCAAAGGGCACTGAAGCTTTCTTT
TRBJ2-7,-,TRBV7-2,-,CASSRAQGRNEQYF,TGTGCCAGCAGCCGCGCTCAGGGGAGAAACGAGCAGTACTTC
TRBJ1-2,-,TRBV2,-,CANIRGAFYGYTF,TGTGCCAACATCCGGGGGGCCTTCTATGGCTACACCTTC
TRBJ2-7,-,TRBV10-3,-,CAVVTGNTYEQYF,TGTGCCGTTGTAACCGGGAACACCTACGAGCAGTACTTC
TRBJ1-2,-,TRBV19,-,CASSIEGRTLGTSYGYTF,TGTGCCAGTAGTATCGAGGGCAGGACCTTAGGGACTAGTTATGGCTACACCTTC
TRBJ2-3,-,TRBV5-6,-,CASSLASLLWSSRTDTQYF,TGTGCCAGCAGCTTGGCAAGCCTTCTTTGGTCGTCTCGCACAGATACGCAGTATTTT
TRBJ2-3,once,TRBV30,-,CAWRWASRSTDTQYF,TGTGCCTGGAGATGGGCTAGCCGAAGCACAGATACGCAGTATTTT
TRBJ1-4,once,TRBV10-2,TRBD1,CASSDKQGLGEKLFF,TGCGCCAGCAGTGATAAACAGGGGTTGGGGGAAAAACTGTTTTTT
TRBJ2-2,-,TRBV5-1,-,CASSLLGRGNTGELFF,TGCGCCAGCAGCCTCCTAGGGCGGGGAAACACCGGGGAGCTGTTTTTT
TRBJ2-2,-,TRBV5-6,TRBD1,CASSSTGGSGELFF,TGTGCCAGCAGCTCAACAGGGGGCTCCGGGGAGCTGTTTTTT
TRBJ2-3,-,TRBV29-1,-,CSEGRGSTDTQYF,TGCAGCGAAGGACGGGGTAGCACAGATACGCAGTATTTT
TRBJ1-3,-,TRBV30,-,CAWSGWVSGNTIYF,TGTGCCTGGAGCGGGTGGGTCTCTGGAAACACCATATATTTT
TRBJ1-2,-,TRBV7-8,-,CASSFGGGYTF,TGTGCCAGCAGCTTCGGGGGTGGCTACACCTTC
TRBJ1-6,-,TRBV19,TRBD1,CASSIEDRERAPLHF,TGTGCCAGTAGTATAGAAGACAGGGAGCGGGCACCCCTCCACTTT
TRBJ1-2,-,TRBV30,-,CAWIRGEGGYTF,TGTGCCTGGATACGGGGGGAAGGAGGCTACACCTTC
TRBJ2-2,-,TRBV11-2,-,CASSLERTGELFF,TGTGCCAGCAGCTTAGAGAGGACCGGGGAGCTGTTTTTT
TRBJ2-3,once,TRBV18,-,CASSPPNAPGGFTDTQYF,TGTGCCAGCTCACCACCGAACGCCCCTGGAGGCTTCACAGATACGCAGTATTTT
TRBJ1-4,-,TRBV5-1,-,CASSFTAGDEKLFF,TGCGCCAGCAGCTTTACGGCGGGGGATGAAAAACTGTTTTTT
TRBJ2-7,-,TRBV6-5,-,CASSYSGLAYEQYF,TGTGCCAGCAGTTACTCCGGACTGGCCTACGAGCAGTACTTC
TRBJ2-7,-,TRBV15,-,CATSRRPIYEQYF,TGTGCCACCAGCAGACGGCCAATCTACGAGCAGTACTTC
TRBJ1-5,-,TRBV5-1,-,CASSLGGRDQPQHF,TGCGCCAGCAGCTTGGGAGGGCGGGATCAGCCCCAGCATTTT
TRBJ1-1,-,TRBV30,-,CAWSVRQNTEAFF,TGTGCCTGGAGTGTAAGACAGAACACTGAAGCTTTCTTT
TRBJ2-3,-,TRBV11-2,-,CASSRTIQKGADTQYF,TGTGCCAGCAGCCGGACTATCCAAAAGGGTGCAGATACGCAGTATTTT
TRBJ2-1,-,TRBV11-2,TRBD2,CASSLAGWASGGYNEQFF,TGTGCCAGCAGCTTAGCCGGGTGGGCTAGCGGAGGCTACAATGAGCAGTTCTTC
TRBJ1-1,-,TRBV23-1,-,CASSQSVVPSGRNTEAFF,TGCGCCAGCAGTCAATCAGTCGTGCCTTCAGGGCGGAACACTGAAGCTTTCTTT
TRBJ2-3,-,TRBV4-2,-,CASSQDSQSTDTQYF,TGTGCCAGCAGCCAAGATAGTCAGTCCACAGATACGCAGTATTTT
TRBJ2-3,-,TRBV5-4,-,CASSLARELDTQYF,TGTGCCAGCAGCTTGGCCAGGGAGTTGGATACGCAGTATTTT
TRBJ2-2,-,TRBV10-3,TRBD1,CAISGPQGVNTGELFF,TGTGCCATCAGTGGGCCACAGGGGGTCAACACCGGGGAGCTGTTTTTT
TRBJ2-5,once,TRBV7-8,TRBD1,CASRDRTGDSETQYF,TGTGCCAGCAGGGATAGGACAGGGGATAGCGAGACCCAGTACTTC
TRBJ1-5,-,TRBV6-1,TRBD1,CASSEAPGQRNQPQHF,TGTGCCAGCAGTGAAGCTCCGGGACAGAGAAATCAGCCCCAGCATTTT
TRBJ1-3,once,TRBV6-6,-,CASSYLGSTGNTIYF,TGTGCCAGCAGTTACTTGGGTTCGACTGGAAACACCATATATTTT
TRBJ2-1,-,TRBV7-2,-,CASSLIGYNEQFF,TGTGCCAGCAGCTTAATAGGTTACAATGAGCAGTTCTTC
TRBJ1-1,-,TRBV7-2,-,CASSIGGETEAFF,TGTGCCAGCAGCATAGGTGGGGAAACTGAAGCTTTCTTT
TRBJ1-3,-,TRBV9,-,CASSPWGSTRNTIYF,TGTGCCAGCAGCCCCTGGGGGAGTACCAGGAACACCATATATTTT
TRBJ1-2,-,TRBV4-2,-,CASSLDPDVSNYGYTF,TGTGCCAGCAGCCTGGATCCGGACGTCTCTAACTATGGCTACACCTTC
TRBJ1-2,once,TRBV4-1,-,CASSHWAGYTF,TGCGCCAGCAGCCACTGGGCTGGCTACACCTTC
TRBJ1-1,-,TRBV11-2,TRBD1,CASSFHRGWVTEAFF,TGTGCCAGCAGCTTCCACAGGGGTTGGGTCACTGAAGCTTTCTTT
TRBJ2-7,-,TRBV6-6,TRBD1,CASSSPGQANYEQYF,TGTGCCAGCAGTTCTCCTGGACAGGCAAACTACGAGCAGTACTTC
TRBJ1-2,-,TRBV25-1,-,CASSELGVFGYTF,TGTGCCAGCAGTGAATTAGGCGTCTTTGGCTACACCTTC
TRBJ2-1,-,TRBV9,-,CASSVSSEYNNEQFF,TGTGCCAGCAGCGTATCTAGTGAATACAACAATGAGCAGTTCTTC
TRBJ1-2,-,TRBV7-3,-,CASSLANRVNGYTF,TGTGCCAGCAGCCTAGCTAACAGGGTAAATGGCTACACCTTC
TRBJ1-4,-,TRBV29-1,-,CSFARGPATNEKLFF,TGCAGCTTCGCTCGGGGGCCTGCAACTAATGAAAAACTGTTTTTT
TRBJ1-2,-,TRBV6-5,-,CTSSYSRATNYGYTF,TGTACCAGCAGTTACTCCAGGGCGACTAACTATGGCTACACCTTC
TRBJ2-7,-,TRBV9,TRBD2,CASSLGLAGTYEQYF,TGTGCCAGCAGCCTCGGACTAGCGGGGACCTACGAGCAGTACTTC
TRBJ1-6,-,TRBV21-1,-,CASLPPESSYNSPLHF,TGTGCCAGCCTACCCCCTGAGAGCTCCTATAATTCACCCCTCCACTTT
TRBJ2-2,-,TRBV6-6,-,CASSFGGNTGELFF,TGTGCCAGCAGTTTTGGGGGGAACACCGGGGAGCTGTTTTTT
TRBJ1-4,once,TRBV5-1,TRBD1,CASSGAGGSEKLFF,TGCGCCAGCAGCGGGGCAGGGGGGAGTGAAAAACTGTTTTTT
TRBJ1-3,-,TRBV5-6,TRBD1,CASSSGTGVGNTIYF,TGTGCCAGCAGCTCCGGGACAGGGGTTGGAAACACCATATATTTT
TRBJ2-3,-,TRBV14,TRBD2,CASSQRTSGSTDTQYF,TGTGCCAGCAGCCAGCGGACTAGCGGGAGCACAGATACGCAGTATTTT